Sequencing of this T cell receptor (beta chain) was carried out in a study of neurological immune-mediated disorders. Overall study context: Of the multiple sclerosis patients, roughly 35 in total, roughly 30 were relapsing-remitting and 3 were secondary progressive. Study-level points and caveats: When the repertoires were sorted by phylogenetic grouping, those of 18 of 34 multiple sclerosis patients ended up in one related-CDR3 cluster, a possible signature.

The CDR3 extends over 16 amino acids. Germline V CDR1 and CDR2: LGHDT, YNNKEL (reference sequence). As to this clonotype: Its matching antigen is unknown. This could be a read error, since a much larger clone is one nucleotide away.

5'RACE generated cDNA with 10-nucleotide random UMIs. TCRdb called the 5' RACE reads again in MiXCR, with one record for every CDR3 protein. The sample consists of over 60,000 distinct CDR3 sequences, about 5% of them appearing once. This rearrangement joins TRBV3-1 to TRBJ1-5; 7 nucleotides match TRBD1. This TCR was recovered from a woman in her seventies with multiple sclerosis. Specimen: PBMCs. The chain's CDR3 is CASSQEMYRGNQPQNF. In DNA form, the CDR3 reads TGTGCCAGCAGCCAAGAAATGTACAGGGGCAATCAGCCCCAGAATTTT.